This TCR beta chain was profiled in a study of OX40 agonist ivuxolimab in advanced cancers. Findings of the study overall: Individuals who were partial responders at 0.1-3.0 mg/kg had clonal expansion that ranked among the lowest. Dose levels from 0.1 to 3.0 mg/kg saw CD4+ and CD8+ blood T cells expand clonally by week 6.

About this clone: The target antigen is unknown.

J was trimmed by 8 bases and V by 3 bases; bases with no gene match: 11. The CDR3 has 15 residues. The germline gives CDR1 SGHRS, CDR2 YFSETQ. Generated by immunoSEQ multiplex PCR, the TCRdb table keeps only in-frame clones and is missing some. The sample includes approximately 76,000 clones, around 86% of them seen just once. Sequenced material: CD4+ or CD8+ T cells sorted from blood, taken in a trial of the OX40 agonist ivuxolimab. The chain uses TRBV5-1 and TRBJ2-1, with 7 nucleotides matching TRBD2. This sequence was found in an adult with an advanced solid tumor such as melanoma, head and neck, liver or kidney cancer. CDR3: CASSSDPGGNYEQFF. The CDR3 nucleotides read TGCGCCAGCAGCTCGGATCCCGGGGGGAACTATGAGCAGTTCTTC.